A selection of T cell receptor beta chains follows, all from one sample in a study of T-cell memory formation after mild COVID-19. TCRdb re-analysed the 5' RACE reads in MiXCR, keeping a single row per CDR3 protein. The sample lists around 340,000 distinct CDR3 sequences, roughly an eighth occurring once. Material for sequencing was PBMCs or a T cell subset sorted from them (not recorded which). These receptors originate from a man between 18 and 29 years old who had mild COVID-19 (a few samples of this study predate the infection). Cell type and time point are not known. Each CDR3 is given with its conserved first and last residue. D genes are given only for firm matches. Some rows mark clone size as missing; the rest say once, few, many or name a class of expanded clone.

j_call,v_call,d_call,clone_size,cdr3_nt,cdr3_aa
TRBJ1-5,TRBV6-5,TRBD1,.,TGTGCCAGCAGTTACAGGGCAGGGGGTTATAGCAATCAGCCCCAGCATTTT,CASSYRAGGYSNQPQHF
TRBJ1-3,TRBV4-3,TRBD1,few,TGCGCCAGCAGCCAAGATCTCGGCAGGGGGTTTGGAAACACCATATATTTT,CASSQDLGRGFGNTIYF
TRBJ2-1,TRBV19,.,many,TGTGCCAGTAGTATCGGGACTGCCAATGAGCAGTTCTTC,CASSIGTANEQFF
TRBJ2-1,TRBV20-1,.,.,TGCAGTGCAAATGGGATGGCTGGGGGCAATGAGCAGTTCTTC,CSANGMAGGNEQFF
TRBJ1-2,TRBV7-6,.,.,TGTGCCAGCAGCATAGGCATCGGGAAGGGCTACACCTTC,CASSIGIGKGYTF
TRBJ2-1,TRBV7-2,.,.,TGTGCCAGCAGCCCGAGAGTACCCATAAGATCCAATGAGCAGTTCTTC,CASSPRVPIRSNEQFF
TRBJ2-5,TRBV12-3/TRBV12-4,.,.,TGTGCCAGCAGCCGGGGGGCTCAAGGGACCCAGTACTTC,CASSRGAQGTQYF
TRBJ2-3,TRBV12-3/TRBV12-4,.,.,TGTGCCAGCAGTTTCATCCTAGCCCTTCGCCCGGATACGCAGTATTTT,CASSFILALRPDTQYF
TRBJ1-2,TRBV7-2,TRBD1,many,TGTGCCAGCAGCTTAGGAGGGACAGGGAACTATGGCTACACCTTC,CASSLGGTGNYGYTF
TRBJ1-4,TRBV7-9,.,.,TGTGCCAGCAGCTTAAGGGTCTCGGCTGAAAAACTGTTTTTT,CASSLRVSAEKLFF
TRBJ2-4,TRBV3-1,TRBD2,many,TGTGCCAGCAGCCAAGAACGTAGCGGGGAAAACATTCAGTACTTC,CASSQERSGENIQYF
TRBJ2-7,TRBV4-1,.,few,TGCGCCAGCAGTAAGTATGGCCCTTCCTACGAGCAGTACTTC,CASSKYGPSYEQYF
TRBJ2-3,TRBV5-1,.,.,TGCGCCAGCAGCTCAACGATCTTCACAGATACGCAGTATTTT,CASSSTIFTDTQYF
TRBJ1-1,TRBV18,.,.,TGTGCCAGCTCTCCGGTGGCCACTGAAGCTTTCTTT,CASSPVATEAFF
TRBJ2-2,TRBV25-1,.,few,TGTGCCAGCAGTGAATTGAGTCGAGGGGCCGGGGAGCTGTTTTTT,CASSELSRGAGELFF
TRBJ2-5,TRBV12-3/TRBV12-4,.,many,TGTGCCAGCACCGACCCTTCCAGAGAGACCCAGTACTTC,CASTDPSRETQYF
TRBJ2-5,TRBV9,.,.,TGTGCCAGCAGCGTATCCCCGGGAGAGACCCAGTACTTC,CASSVSPGETQYF
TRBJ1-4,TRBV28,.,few,TGTGCCAGCAGTCCCTCCAGGGGCGGAAATGAAAAACTGTTTTTT,CASSPSRGGNEKLFF